This T cell receptor (beta chain) was documented in a study of blood T cells in healthy people across ages. On this clonotype: The antigen is unknown.

The study's findings and limits: Compared with aged donors, long-lived donors showed fewer expanded clones, suggesting selection.

A J-beta primer mix and a sample-barcoded 5' primer were used in a second PCR of about 7 to 12 cycles. Each cDNA was tagged by a template-switch adaptor containing 12 random nucleotides. All samples gave at least 3 million CDR3-containing paired-end reads. TCRdb reprocessed the 5' RACE reads via MiXCR and lists one record per CDR3 protein. This table has some 1.4 million distinct CDR3 sequences, around 39% appearing once. The ends were cut back, 5 bases at V and 4 bases at J, with 12 bases in the middle. CDR1 is SGHTA and CDR2 is FQGTGA in the germline V gene. The CDR3 totals 14 residues. The chain links TRBV7-3 to TRBJ2-1; D gene unclear. The sample was blood. This TCR was sampled from a woman aged 18 to 35 in good health. CDR3 DNA: TGTGCCAGCAGCGTATCCCACCAGTACAATGAGCAGTTCTTC. It specifies CASSVSHQYNEQFF. The whole variable domain, filled in from reference TRBV7-3 and TRBJ2-1, reads GAGVSQTPSNKVTEKGKYVELRCDPISGHTALYWYRQSLGQGPEFLIYFQGTGAADDSGLPNDRFFAVRPEGSVSTLKIQRTERGDSAVYLCASSVSHQYNEQFFGPGTRLTVL.